This TCR beta chain stems from a study of blood T cell repertoires in COVID-19. The repertoire was sequenced with immunoSEQ multiplex PCR; TCRdb's copy has only in-frame clones and lacks some. The sample includes more than 100,000 clones, around 84% of them seen just once. Sequenced material: PBMCs or T cells enriched from blood (not recorded which). The origin of this receptor is a woman under 40 who had recovered from COVID-19.

The CDR3 loop is CASSDGGFSSGNTIYF. DNA of the CDR3: TGTGCCAGCAGCGATGGGGGGTTCAGCTCTGGAAACACCATATATTTT. The rearrangement joins TRBV21-1 to TRBJ1-3. TRBV21-1 is noted as a pseudogene. The CDR3 runs to 16 residues.